The clone carrying this T cell receptor (beta chain) appeared a few times. The record originates from a study of neoadjuvant anti-PD-1 for oral cavity cancer. The repertoire was sequenced with immunoSEQ multiplex PCR; TCRdb's copy has only in-frame clones and lacks some. The sample yields some 10,000 clones, around 60% seen once. Sample time point: after neoadjuvant nivolumab, at surgical resection. The receptor comes from a person between 40 and 85 years old with oral cavity squamous cell carcinoma. The sequencing here drew on PBMCs, taken after nivolumab (anti-PD-1) treatment.

CDR3 DNA: TGTGCCAGCAGCGTAGCGGACAGGCGGCGGGGGAACACTGAAGCTTTCTTT. The encoded protein is CASSVADRRRGNTEAFF. The chain combines TRBV9 with TRBJ1-1, with TRBD1 identical over 7 bases. The CDR3 runs to 17 residues. V dropped 0 bases and J dropped 1; count of bases not matched to a gene: 9. CDR1 and CDR2 from the germline V gene are SGDLS and YYNGEE.